A single sample is the source of the 9 T cell receptor beta chains below, sequenced in a study of breast tumors, draining lymph nodes, adjacent tissues. TCRdb fed the multiplex PCR reads into MiXCR, producing one record per CDR3 protein. The table lists over 130,000 distinct CDR3 sequences, around a third of them singletons. The lymph nodes were axillary draining lymph nodes from breast cancer patients. Sequenced sample: axillary lymph node tissue. The receptors were gathered from a female donor with breast cancer. Some clones in this sample may be carry-over from other donors' samples.

Only a few counts were recorded for this clonotype. This may arise from a read error, as a much more abundant clone is one base away. The chain carries TRBV18 and TRBJ2-7, with 7 bases that match TRBD1. CDR1 is KGHSH and CDR2 is LQKENI in the germline V gene. CDR3 length: 14 residues. CDR3 in DNA: TGTGCCAGCTCATCCCGACAGGGAGCCTACGGGCAGTACTTC. This codes for CASSSRQGAYGQYF.

This clonotype turned up a few times. A much larger clonotype is one base distant, so this may be a read error. The V and J genes are TRBV6-5 and TRBJ1-3; D gene uncertain. The CDR3 contains 13 residues. V was trimmed by 9 bases and J by 2 bases, leaving 11 bases between them. Germline CDR1 reads MNHEY; CDR2 reads SVGAGI. The CDR3 region has the DNA TGTGCCAGTGGTCCCTCGACTGGAAACACCATATATTTT. It specifies CASGPSTGNTIYF.

This clonotype was seen once. One junction end does not reproduce the germline sequence, and a read error may be involved. This chain links TRBV6-1 with TRBJ2-3; D not resolved. The CDR3 contains 15 residues. Germline lookup yields CDR1 MNHNS and CDR2 SASEGT. The CDR3 loop reads CASSYPNIYTDTQYF. Here the CDR3 DNA reads TGTGCCAGCAGTTACCCGAACATTTACACAGACACGCAGTATTTT.

This clonotype was observed at least ten times. V gene TRBV20-1 combines with J gene TRBJ2-7; 7 bases agree with TRBD2. Germline V gene lookup returns CDR1 DFQATT and CDR2 SNEGSKA (reference sequence). Trimming cost V 3 bases and J 3 bases; bases outside gene matches: 2. CDR3 length equals 12 residues. The CDR3 loop is CSASRGGYEQYV. Here the CDR3 DNA reads TGCAGTGCTAGTCGCGGGGGCTACGAGCAGTACGTC.

This clonotype was counted ten times or more. This chain uses TRBV20-1 with TRBJ1-4, with TRBD1 as a possible D gene (5 bases). V lost 0 bases and J 8 bases, leaving 16 bases between the germline ends. This CDR3 spans 15 amino acids. CDR1 DFQATT and CDR2 SNEGSKA come from the germline V gene (reference sequence). The CDR3 DNA is TGCAGTGCTAGAGATCGGGGGGGGGTAGACGAAAAACTGTTTTTT. It translates to CSARDRGGVDEKLFF.

This clonotype was counted at least ten times. V gene TRBV5-1 combines with J gene TRBJ2-1; D is possibly TRBD1 (6 bases). This CDR3 contains 14 residues. Germline CDR1 SGHRS, CDR2 YFSETQ. Trimming removed 0 bases from V and 8 bases from J, with 12 bases in between. This chain's CDR3 is CASSLAQGYDEQFF. The DNA for the CDR3 is TGCGCCAGCAGCTTGGCACAGGGTTACGATGAGCAGTTCTTC. Drawing the rest from reference TRBV5-1 and TRBJ2-1, the complete variable domain is KAGVTQTPRYLIKTRGQQVTLSCSPISGHRSVSWYQQTPGQGLQFLFEYFSETQRNKGNFPGRFSGRQFSNSRSEMNVSTLELGDSALYLCASSLAQGYDEQFFGPGTRLTVL.

This clonotype has ten or more counts. V is TRBV7-9 and J is TRBJ1-6; 7 nucleotides align to TRBD1. The germline V gene encodes CDR1 SEHNR and CDR2 FQNEAQ (reference sequence). The CDR3 loop spans 17 amino acids. V dropped 6 bases and J dropped 4; count of bases not matched to a gene: 12. CDR3 residues: CASSRITGTEYNSPLHF. DNA for the CDR3: TGTGCCAGCAGTCGAATCACGGGGACAGAATATAATTCACCCCTCCACTTT. Combining the CDR3 with reference TRBV7-9 and TRBJ1-6 gives the whole variable domain DTGVSQNPRHKITKRGQNVTFRCDPISEHNRLYWYRQTLGQGPEFLTYFQNEAQLEKSRLLSDRFSAERPKGSFSTLEIQRTEQGDSAMYLCASSRITGTEYNSPLHFGNGTRLTVT.

This clonotype came up many times. This rearrangement joins TRBV20-1 to TRBJ1-6; 7 positions agree with TRBD1. This CDR3 has 14 residues. Germline V gene sequence: CDR1 DFQATT, CDR2 SNEGSKA (reference sequence). V dropped 6 bases and J dropped 6; count of bases not matched to a gene: 8. The CDR3 loop reads CSADSPGGNSPLHF. The CDR3 DNA reads as TGCAGTGCGGACAGCCCAGGGGGTAATTCACCCCTCCACTTT.

The table lists this clonotype with many counts. This chain connects TRBV6-5 to TRBJ1-3; no reliable D call. Germline values: CDR1 MNHEY, CDR2 SVGAGI. V dropped 2 bases and J dropped 4 bases, with 9 bases sitting between them. This CDR3 is 14 amino acids long. CDR3 loop: CASSYMQAGNTIYF. The CDR3 nucleotides read TGTGCCAGCAGTTACATGCAAGCGGGAAACACCATATATTTT.